One and the same sample provided the 10 T cell receptor beta chains below, sequenced in a study of OX40 agonist ivuxolimab in advanced cancers. Using immunoSEQ multiplex PCR, the repertoire was profiled, and TCRdb retains in-frame clones only, with some absent. The sample shows 90,000 or so clones, 91% of them seen only once. Sequencing used CD4+ or CD8+ T cells sorted from blood, obtained in a trial of the OX40 agonist ivuxolimab. The receptors stem from an adult with an advanced solid tumor such as melanoma, head and neck, liver or kidney cancer.

V gene TRBV29-1 combines with J gene TRBJ2-5; D not certain. Germline assignment: CDR1 SQVTM and CDR2 ANQGSEA. Trimming pared 2 bases from V and 4 bases from J, leaving 8 bases between. This CDR3 contains 12 residues. CDR3 bases: TGCAGCGTTGAAATCAGGATAGAGACCCAGTACTTC. It encodes CSVEIRIETQYF.

The genes are TRBV6-1 and TRBJ2-1, with a tentative D call TRBD2 (5 bases). The germline gives CDR1 MNHNS, CDR2 SASEGT. The germline V and J ends were trimmed by 4 bases and 9 bases, with 19 bases remaining between them. The CDR3 has 15 amino acids. CDR3 protein: CASSGSPDWSSEQFF. The CDR3 DNA follows: TGTGCCAGCAGTGGTAGCCCGGACTGGAGCAGTGAGCAGTTCTTC.

The rearrangement joins TRBV7-2 to TRBJ1-3; D might be TRBD1 (5 bases). CDR3 length: 17 residues. The germline CDR1 and CDR2 sequences are SGHTA and FQGNSA. Trimming stripped 3 bases from V and 4 bases from J, with 19 bases between. CDR3 nucleotides: TGTGCCAGCAGCTTCAGACAGTCGCCCTCGGACGGAAACACCATATATTTT. It translates to CASSFRQSPSDGNTIYF. Supplemented by reference TRBV7-2 and TRBJ1-3, the full variable domain reads GAGVSQSPSNKVTEKGKDVELRCDPISGHTALYWYRQSLGQGLEFLIYFQGNSAPDKSGLPSDRFSAERTGGSVSTLTIQRTQQEDSAVYLCASSFRQSPSDGNTIYFGEGSWLTVV.

The V call is TRBV6-5, the J call TRBJ1-4, with D uncertain. The V gene lost 0 bases and the J gene lost 0 bases, with 5 bases spanning the gap. The CDR3 is 15 residues long. CDR1 and CDR2 (germline): MNHEY, SVGAGI. The CDR3 region is CASSYSRATNEKLFF. The CDR3 nucleotides read TGTGCCAGCAGTTACTCAAGAGCAACTAATGAAAAACTGTTTTTT.

The rearrangement links TRBV11-3 to TRBJ2-5, with D perhaps matching TRBD2 (6 bases). The length of the CDR3 is 15 residues. Deletions cut 3 bases from V and 5 bases from J, with 16 bases between. The germline V gene encodes CDR1 SGHNT and CDR2 YENEEA. The DNA for the CDR3 is TGTGCCAGCAGCTTCTCCGCCGCCCGGGGGGAGACCCAGTACTTC. It specifies CASSFSAARGETQYF.

The chain is built from TRBV28 and TRBJ2-7; 13 bases are shared with TRBD2. V was pared by 4 bases and J by 2 bases, with 17 bases of the junction left unmatched. The CDR3 has 20 amino acids. Germline V gene sequence: CDR1 MDHEN, CDR2 SYDVKM. The CDR3 DNA is TGTGCCAGCAGTTCGGGGTCTGCACCGGGACTAGCGGGATCCCCCTACGAGCAGTACTTC. This encodes CASSSGSAPGLAGSPYEQYF.

The chain combines TRBV5-4 with TRBJ2-3; D might be TRBD1 (5 bases). CDR3 length: 17 residues. Germline CDR1 reads SGHNT; CDR2 reads YYREEE (reference sequence). Trimming stripped 0 bases from V and 5 bases from J, with 19 bases between. DNA for the CDR3: TGTGCCAGCAGCTTGGGGACACTCCAACTGTTGGGAGATACGCAGTATTTT. Protein product: CASSLGTLQLLGDTQYF.

The chain joins TRBV2 to TRBJ2-7, with D possibly being TRBD1 or TRBD2 (5 bases each). The CDR3 consists of 10 residues. Between the trimmed V and J ends, which lost 6 bases and 7 bases, there was a span of 7 bases. Germline V gives CDR1 SNHLY, CDR2 FYNNEI. The CDR3 protein is CASRRGEQYF. The CDR3 DNA reads TGTGCCAGCAGGAGGGGTGAGCAGTACTTC.

V and J are TRBV19 and TRBJ1-5, with a weak D call TRBD1 (6 bases). V lost 9 bases and J 4 bases, leaving 16 bases between the germline ends. Per germline, CDR1 LNHDA and CDR2 SQIVND (reference sequence). CDR3 length: 14 residues. The CDR3 is CASLPGQRNQPQHF. The CDR3 DNA sequence: TGTGCCAGCCTACCAGGACAGAGAAATCAGCCCCAGCATTTT.

The CDR3 nucleotides read TGTGCCAGCAGTCATCTACAGGGAAACAATGAGCAGTTCTTC. Its protein product is CASSHLQGNNEQFF. The V gene is TRBV6-5, the J gene TRBJ2-1; maybe TRBD1 (6 bases). This CDR3 is built from 14 residues. V lost 5 bases, J lost 5 bases, and 13 bases lay in between. CDR1 is MNHEY and CDR2 is SVGAGI in the germline V gene.